This T cell receptor (beta chain) was recovered during a study of blood T cell repertoires in COVID-19. CDR1 and CDR2 from the germline V gene are SNHLY and FYNNEI. The V and J ends lost 6 bases and 9 bases, in that order; junction bases with no gene match: 7. This CDR3 has 13 residues. TCRdb's table, derived via immunoSEQ multiplex PCR, lists solely in-frame clones and lacks some. There are 100,000 to 120,000 clones in the sample; roughly 76% occur only once, and about 7.1% lies in the top ten. V usage is TRBV2 and J usage is TRBJ2-1, with 8 bases lining up with TRBD1. Source material: peripheral blood. This receptor was taken from a woman in her sixties with acute or convalescent COVID-19. CDR3 loop: CASRPYDRGEQFF. Here the CDR3 DNA reads TGTGCCAGCAGGCCTTATGACAGGGGTGAGCAGTTCTTC.